These 8 T cell receptor beta chains originate from one sample sequenced in a study of shared T cell receptors in the human thymus. Clones were read by immunoSEQ multiplex PCR, and TCRdb kept only the in-frame ones, dropping some. This table holds around 340,000 clones, 95% found once. The sequenced sample consisted of thymocytes. Receptors were obtained from a human donor.

The V gene is TRBV25-1, the J gene TRBJ2-6; D possibly corresponds to TRBD1 (6 bases). Looked up from germline, CDR1 is MGHDK and CDR2 is SYGVNS. Trimming pared 8 bases from V and 0 bases from J, leaving 14 bases between. This CDR3 is 16 amino acids long. In DNA, the CDR3 is TGTGCCAGCGTCGGACAGCGAGGCTCTGGGGCCAACGTCCTGACTTTC. Its protein is CASVGQRGSGANVLTF.

The rearrangement links TRBV10-3 to TRBJ2-5, with 10 positions matching TRBD2. CDR1 is ENHRY and CDR2 is SYGVKD in the germline V gene. The CDR3 totals 17 residues. V shed 2 bases, J shed 1 base, and the junction held 7 bases outside the gene matches. The CDR3 bases are TGTGCCATCAGTGAGCCATGGGCTAGCGGGAGCCAAGAGACCCAGTACTTC. This codes for CAISEPWASGSQETQYF.

This chain joins TRBV5-6 and TRBJ2-1; 8 nucleotides line up with TRBD1. The CDR3 is 13 residues long. CDR1 and CDR2 (germline): SGHDT, YYEEEE. After removal of 4 bases from V and 16 bases from J, the junction contained 13 bases not matched to a gene. DNA of the CDR3: TGTGCCAGCAGCCACAGTGCGTCACAGGGGGATTTCTTC. This codes for CASSHSASQGDFF.

The V gene is TRBV6-4, the J gene TRBJ2-1, with 12 nucleotides matching TRBD2. The CDR3 spans 19 residues. V dropped 2 bases and J dropped 7; count of bases not matched to a gene: 15. CDR1 is MRHNA, CDR2 SNTAGT, per germline. This CDR3 is CASSDTSLLAGGPSNEQFF. The CDR3, as DNA: TGTGCCAGCAGTGACACCTCTCTCCTAGCGGGAGGGCCCTCGAATGAGCAGTTCTTC.

This chain joins TRBV18 and TRBJ1-3; tentatively, D is TRBD1 (6 bases). Looked up from germline, CDR1 is KGHSH and CDR2 is LQKENI. V lost 9 bases and J lost 0, with 15 bases in between. The CDR3 has 15 amino acids. CDR3 sequence: CASFRRQVSGNTIYF. CDR3 DNA: TGTGCCAGTTTCCGCCGACAGGTCTCTGGAAACACCATATATTTT.

The V gene is TRBV14, the J gene TRBJ2-1; TRBD2 is a possible D gene (5 bases). This CDR3 has 16 residues. The germline gives CDR1 SGHDN, CDR2 FVKESK. With 7 bases removed from V and 8 bases from J, the gap between germline ends came to 24 bases. The CDR3 sequence: CASTPVKDFTTDEQFF. The CDR3 DNA reads TGTGCCAGCACCCCAGTAAAGGACTTTACGACGGATGAGCAGTTCTTC.

The rearrangement uses TRBV18 and TRBJ1-2, with D unclear. The CDR3 extends over 11 amino acids. The germline V and J ends were trimmed by 5 bases and 8 bases, with 9 bases remaining between them. Germline lookup yields CDR1 KGHSH and CDR2 LQKENI. The CDR3 region has the DNA TGTGCCAGCTCAAGCACGGGGGGCTACACCTTC. It translates to CASSSTGGYTF.

The chain uses TRBV4-3 and TRBJ1-4; 8 nucleotides agree with TRBD1. The CDR3 contains 16 residues. The junction had 10 bases not matched to a gene; V was cut back by 6 bases and J by 4 bases. Germline CDR1 LGHNA, CDR2 YSLEER. The CDR3 bases are TGCGCCAGCAGAAAGGACAGGGAGGAGGATAATGAAAAACTGTTTTTT. It yields the protein CASRKDREEDNEKLFF.